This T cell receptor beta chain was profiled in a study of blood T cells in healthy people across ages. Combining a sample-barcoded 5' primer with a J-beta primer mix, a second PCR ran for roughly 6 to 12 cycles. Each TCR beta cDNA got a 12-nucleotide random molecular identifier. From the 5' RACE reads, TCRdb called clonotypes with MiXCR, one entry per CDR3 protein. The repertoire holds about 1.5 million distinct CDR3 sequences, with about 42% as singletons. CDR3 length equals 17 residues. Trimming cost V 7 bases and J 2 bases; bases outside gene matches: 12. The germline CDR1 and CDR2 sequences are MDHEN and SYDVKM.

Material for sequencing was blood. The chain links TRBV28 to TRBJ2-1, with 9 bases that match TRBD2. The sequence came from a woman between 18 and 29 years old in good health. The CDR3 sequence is CASTSWQLAGPYNEQFF. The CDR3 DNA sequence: TGTGCCAGCACGAGTTGGCAACTAGCGGGCCCCTACAATGAGCAGTTCTTC. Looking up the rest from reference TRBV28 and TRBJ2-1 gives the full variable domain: DVKVTQSSRYLVKRTGEKVFLECVQDMDHENMFWYRQDPGLGLRLIYFSYDVKMKEKGDIPEGYSVSREKKERFSLILESASTNQTSMYLCASTSWQLAGPYNEQFFGPGTRLTVL.